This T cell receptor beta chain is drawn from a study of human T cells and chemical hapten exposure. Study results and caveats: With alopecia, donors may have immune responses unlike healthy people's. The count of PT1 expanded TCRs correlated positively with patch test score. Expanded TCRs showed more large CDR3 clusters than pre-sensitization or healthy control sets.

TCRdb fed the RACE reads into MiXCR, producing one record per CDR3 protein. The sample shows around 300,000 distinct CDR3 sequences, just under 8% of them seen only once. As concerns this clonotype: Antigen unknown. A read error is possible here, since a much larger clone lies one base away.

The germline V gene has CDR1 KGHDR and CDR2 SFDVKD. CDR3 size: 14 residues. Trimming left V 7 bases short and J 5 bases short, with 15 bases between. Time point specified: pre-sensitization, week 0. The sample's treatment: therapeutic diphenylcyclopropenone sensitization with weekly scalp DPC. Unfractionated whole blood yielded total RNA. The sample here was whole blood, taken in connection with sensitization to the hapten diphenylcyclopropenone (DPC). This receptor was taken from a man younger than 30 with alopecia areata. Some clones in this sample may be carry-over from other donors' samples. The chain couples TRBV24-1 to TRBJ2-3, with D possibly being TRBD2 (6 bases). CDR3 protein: CATRAPDGRDTQYF. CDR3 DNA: TGTGCCACCAGAGCCCCGGACGGGAGAGATACGCAGTATTTT.